This TCR beta chain was recovered during a study of PD-L1 blockade in urothelial cancer. Study in general: About 90% of the roughly 30 patients were men who had bladder-origin urothelial cancer. Blood drawn 3 weeks (second dose) and 6 weeks after treatment start was analyzed.

Time point denoted: pretreatment peripheral blood. Patients in the study were battling locally advanced or metastatic urothelial carcinoma. Synthetic TCR analog templates were spiked into each PCR. Profiling relied on immunoSEQ multiplex PCR, and the TCRdb table lists in-frame clones only, not all of them. The repertoire consists of 45,000 to 60,000 clones, with roughly 87% occurring once and the leading ten covering around a sixth. CDR3 size: 13 residues. V shed 5 bases and J shed 8 bases, with 12 bases lying between them. Looked up from germline, CDR1 is MDHEN and CDR2 is SYDVKM. The table lists this clone with a few counts.

The TCR comes from an older man with urothelial cancer. The chain carries TRBV28 and TRBJ1-4; a possible D gene is TRBD1 (6 bases). The specimen comprised PBMCs, sampled around atezolizumab (anti-PD-L1) treatment. The CDR3 loop is CASSPGQKEKLFF. The CDR3 nucleotides read TGTGCCAGCAGTCCGGGACAAAAAGAAAAACTGTTTTTT.